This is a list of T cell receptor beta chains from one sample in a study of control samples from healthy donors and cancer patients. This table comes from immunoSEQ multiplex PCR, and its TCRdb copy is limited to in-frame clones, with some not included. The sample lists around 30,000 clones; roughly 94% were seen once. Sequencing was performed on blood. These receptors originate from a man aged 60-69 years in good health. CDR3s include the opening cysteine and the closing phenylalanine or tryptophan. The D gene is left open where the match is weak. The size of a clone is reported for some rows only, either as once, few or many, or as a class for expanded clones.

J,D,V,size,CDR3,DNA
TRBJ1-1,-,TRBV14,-,CASSQELGVYTEAFF,TGTGCCAGCAGCCAAGAACTGGGGGTGTACACTGAAGCTTTCTTT
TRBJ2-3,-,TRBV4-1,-,CASSHPKTDTQYF,TGCGCCAGCAGCCACCCGAAGACGGATACGCAGTATTTT
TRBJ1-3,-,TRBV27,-,CASSLSPGASGNTIYF,TGTGCCAGCAGTTTATCCCCAGGGGCCTCTGGAAACACCATATATTTT
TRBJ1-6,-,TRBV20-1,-,CSASRDGLRNSPLHF,TGCAGTGCTAGTCGTGACGGACTGAGGAATTCACCCCTCCACTTT
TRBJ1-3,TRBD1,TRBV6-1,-,CASSEALNQGGVNTIYF,TGTGCCAGCAGTGAAGCGCTTAATCAGGGGGGTGTAAACACCATATATTTT
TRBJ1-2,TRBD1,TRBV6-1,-,CASSELGTGKGTF,TGTGCCAGCAGTGAACTTGGGACAGGGAAGGGCACCTTC
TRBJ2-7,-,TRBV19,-,CASSTTVTYEQYF,TGTGCCAGTAGTACGACAGTCACCTACGAGCAGTACTTC
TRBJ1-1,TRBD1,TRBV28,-,CATKGARGNTEAFF,TGTGCCACCAAGGGGGCGCGGGGGAACACTGAAGCTTTCTTT
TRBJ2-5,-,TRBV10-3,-,CATEGSSETQYF,TGTGCCACGGAGGGGAGCTCAGAGACCCAGTACTTC
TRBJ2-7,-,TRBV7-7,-,CASSQGGALGEQYF,TGTGCCAGCAGCCAAGGGGGGGCCCTCGGCGAGCAGTACTTC
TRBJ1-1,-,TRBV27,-,CASSSWGSNTEAFF,TGTGCCAGCAGCTCCTGGGGATCTAACACTGAAGCTTTCTTT
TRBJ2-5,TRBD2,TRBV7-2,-,CACGGETQYF,TGTGCCTGCGGGGGGGAGACCCAGTACTTC
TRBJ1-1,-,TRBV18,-,CASSLGVGANTEAFF,TGTGCCAGCTCACTAGGGGTAGGGGCTAACACTGAAGCTTTCTTT
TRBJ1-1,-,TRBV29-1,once,CSVGGGGRSNTEAFF,TGCAGCGTTGGTGGAGGGGGACGTTCTAACACTGAAGCTTTCTTT
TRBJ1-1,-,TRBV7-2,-,CASSSANRNTEAFF,TGTGCCAGCAGCTCGGCAAACCGTAACACTGAAGCTTTCTTT
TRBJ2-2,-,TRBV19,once,CASRKGRGNTGELFF,TGTGCCAGTAGAAAGGGACGGGGGAACACCGGGGAGCTGTTTTTT
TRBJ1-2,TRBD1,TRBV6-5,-,CASSYSGQGGYGYTF,TGTGCCAGCAGTTACTCAGGACAGGGAGGGTATGGCTACACCTTC
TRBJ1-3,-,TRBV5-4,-,CASSLRGATGNTIYF,TGTGCCAGCAGCTTAAGGGGCGCTACTGGAAACACCATATATTTT
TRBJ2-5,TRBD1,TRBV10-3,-,CAISGGQGSFLRETQYF,TGTGCCATCAGTGGAGGACAGGGGTCCTTTCTTAGAGAGACCCAGTACTTC
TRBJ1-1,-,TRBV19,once,CASSRSTISGEAFF,TGTGCCAGTAGTAGGTCAACCATTTCGGGTGAAGCTTTCTTT
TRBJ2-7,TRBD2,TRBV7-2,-,CASSLAPGGGVHEQYF,TGTGCCAGCAGCTTAGCGCCTGGCGGGGGGGTCCACGAGCAGTACTTC
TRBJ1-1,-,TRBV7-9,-,CASSPMSGAVTTEAFF,TGTGCCAGCAGCCCAATGTCTGGCGCCGTGACAACTGAAGCTTTCTTT
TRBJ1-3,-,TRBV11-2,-,CASSLPRNTIYF,TGTGCCAGCAGCCTCCCGAGAAACACCATATATTTT
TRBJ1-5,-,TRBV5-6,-,CASSLAEDQPQHF,TGTGCCAGCAGCTTGGCCGAGGATCAGCCCCAGCATTTT
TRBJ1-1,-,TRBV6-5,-,CASTHSVSDTEAFF,TGTGCCAGCACCCACAGTGTTTCTGACACTGAAGCTTTCTTT
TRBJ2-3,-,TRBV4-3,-,CASSLGGGSSDTQYF,TGCGCCAGCAGCCTCGGAGGGGGGAGTTCCGATACGCAGTATTTT
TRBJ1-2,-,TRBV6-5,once,CASSSRQTLNYGYTF,TGTGCCAGCAGTTCCCGACAGACCCTAAACTATGGCTACACCTTC
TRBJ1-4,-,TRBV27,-,CASGGAAANEKLFF,TGTGCCTCCGGGGGGGCGGCGGCTAATGAAAAACTGTTTTTT
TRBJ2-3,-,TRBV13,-,CASSLTGRSDTQYF,TGTGCCAGCAGCTTAACGGGGAGATCAGATACGCAGTATTTT
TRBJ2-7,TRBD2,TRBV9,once,CASSLRGLADEQYF,TGTGCCAGCAGCTTACGGGGACTAGCCGACGAGCAGTACTTC
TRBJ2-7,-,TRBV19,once,CASSMGSPSYEQYF,TGTGCCAGTAGTATGGGATCCCCCTCCTACGAGCAGTACTTC
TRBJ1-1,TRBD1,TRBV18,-,CASSGRQGIWNTEAFF,TGTGCCAGCTCAGGACGACAGGGTATTTGGAACACTGAAGCTTTCTTT
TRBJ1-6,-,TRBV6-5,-,CASSYLGDYNSPLHF,TGTGCCAGCAGTTATCTTGGGGACTATAATTCACCCCTCCACTTT
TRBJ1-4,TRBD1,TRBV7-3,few,CASSLNRGEKLFF,TGTGCCAGCAGCTTAAACAGGGGTGAAAAACTGTTTTTT
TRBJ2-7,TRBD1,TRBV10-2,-,CASHLPGQNSYEQYF,TGCGCCAGCCATCTCCCGGGACAGAACTCCTACGAGCAGTACTTC
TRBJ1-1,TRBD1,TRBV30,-,CAWRGQPNTEAFF,TGTGCCTGGAGGGGACAGCCGAACACTGAAGCTTTCTTT
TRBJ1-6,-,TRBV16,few,CASSHGRLTVNSPLHF,TGTGCCAGCAGCCATGGAAGGCTGACCGTTAATTCACCCCTCCACTTT
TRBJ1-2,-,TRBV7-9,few,CASSLERYYTF,TGTGCCAGCAGCTTAGAGCGGTACTACACCTTC
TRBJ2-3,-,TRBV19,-,CASTIRGVVTDTQYF,TGTGCCAGTACCATTAGGGGGGTTGTCACAGATACGCAGTATTTT
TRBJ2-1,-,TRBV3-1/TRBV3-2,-,CASSQGGRGAYNEQFF,TGTGCCAGCAGCCAAGGGGGACGGGGGGCTTACAATGAGCAGTTCTTC
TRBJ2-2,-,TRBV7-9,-,CASSSPNTGELFF,TGTGCCAGCAGCTCTCCGAACACCGGGGAGCTGTTTTTT
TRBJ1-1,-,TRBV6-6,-,CASSYSTVNTEAFF,TGTGCCAGCAGTTACTCCACAGTGAACACTGAAGCTTTCTTT
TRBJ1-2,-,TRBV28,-,CASKPLGTTNYGYTF,TGTGCCAGCAAACCTCTCGGGACAACGAACTATGGCTACACCTTC
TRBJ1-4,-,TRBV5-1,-,CASSFLGPRDEKLFF,TGCGCCAGCAGCTTTTTAGGGCCGAGGGATGAAAAACTGTTTTTT
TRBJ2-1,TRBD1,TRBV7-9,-,CASRKTGVGEQFF,TGTGCCAGCAGGAAGACAGGGGTCGGTGAGCAGTTCTTC
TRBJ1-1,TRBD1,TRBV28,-,CASRPQGAGTEAFF,TGTGCCAGCAGACCACAGGGGGCGGGAACTGAAGCTTTCTTT
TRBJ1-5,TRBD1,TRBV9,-,CASGTGGNQPQHF,TGTGCCAGCGGGACAGGGGGCAATCAGCCCCAGCATTTT
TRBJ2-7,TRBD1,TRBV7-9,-,CASSLATGQGDLYSEQYF,TGTGCCAGCAGCTTAGCGACGGGACAGGGTGATCTGTACTCCGAGCAGTACTTC
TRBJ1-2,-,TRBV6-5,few,CASRTRGAANGYTF,TGTGCCAGCAGAACCAGGGGCGCGGCGAATGGCTACACCTTC
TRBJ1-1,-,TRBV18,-,CASFRGGNTEAFF,TGTGCCAGCTTCCGGGGAGGGAACACTGAAGCTTTCTTT